This T cell receptor beta chain was sequenced during a study of human T cells and chemical hapten exposure. Study-level information: Skin on the upper inner arm, roughly 2 cm by roughly 2 cm in size, was sensitized with 2% DPC. General study findings and limits: Given that the donors had alopecia, their immune response may differ from that seen in healthy people.

V gave up 4 bases and J gave up 10 bases, with 17 bases separating them. The CDR3 contains 14 residues. This clonotype was recorded many times. Its antigen is undetermined. The time point is: patch test 2, 6 weeks after DPC sensitization. Treatment: therapeutic diphenylcyclopropenone sensitization with weekly scalp DPC. TCRdb processed the RACE reads anew with MiXCR; each CDR3 protein has one entry. The sample has approximately 96,000 distinct CDR3 sequences; approximately 9.3% are singletons. This TCR was sampled from a woman aged 40 to 50 with alopecia areata. Some clones in this sample may be carry-over from other donors' samples. This specimen was whole blood, taken in connection with sensitization to the hapten diphenylcyclopropenone (DPC). V gene TRBV12-3 or TRBV12-4 combines with J gene TRBJ2-1; D assignment may be TRBD1 or TRBD2 (6 bases each). The CDR3: CASSYGGEGGEQFF. The CDR3 nucleotides read TGTGCCAGCAGTTATGGCGGAGAGGGGGGAGAGCAGTTCTTC.